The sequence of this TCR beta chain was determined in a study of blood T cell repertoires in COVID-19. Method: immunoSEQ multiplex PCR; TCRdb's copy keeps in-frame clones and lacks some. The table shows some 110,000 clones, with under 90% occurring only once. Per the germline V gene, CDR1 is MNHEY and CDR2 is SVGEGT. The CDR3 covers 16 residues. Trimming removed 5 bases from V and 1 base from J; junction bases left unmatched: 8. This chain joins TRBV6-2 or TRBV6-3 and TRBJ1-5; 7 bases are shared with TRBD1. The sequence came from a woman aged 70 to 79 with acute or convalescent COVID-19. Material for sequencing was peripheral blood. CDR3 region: CASSLTGFRSNQPQHF. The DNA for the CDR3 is TGTGCCAGCAGTCTGACAGGGTTTAGGAGCAATCAGCCCCAGCATTTT.